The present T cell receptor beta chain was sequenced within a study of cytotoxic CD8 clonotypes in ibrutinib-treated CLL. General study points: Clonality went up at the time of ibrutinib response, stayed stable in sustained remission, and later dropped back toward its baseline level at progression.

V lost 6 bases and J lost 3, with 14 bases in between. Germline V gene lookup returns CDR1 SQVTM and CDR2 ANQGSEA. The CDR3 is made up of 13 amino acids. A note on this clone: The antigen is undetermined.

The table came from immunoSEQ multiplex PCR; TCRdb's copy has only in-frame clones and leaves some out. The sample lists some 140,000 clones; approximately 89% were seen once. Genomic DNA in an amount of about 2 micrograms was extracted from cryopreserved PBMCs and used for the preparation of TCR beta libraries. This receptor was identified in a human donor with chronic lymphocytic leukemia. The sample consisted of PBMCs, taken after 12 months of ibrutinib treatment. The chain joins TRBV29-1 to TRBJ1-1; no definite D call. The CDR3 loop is CSVAHGRYTEAFF. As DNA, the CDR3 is TGCAGCGTGGCACACGGGAGGTACACTGAAGCTTTCTTT.